These 22 T cell receptor beta chains originate from one sample sequenced in a study of blood T cell repertoires in COVID-19 (TCRdb year 2020). Library generation was performed with the immunoSEQ multiplex PCR assay. Drawn from immuneACCESS, this table holds only the in-frame rearrangements with V and J called that TCRdb kept. Clones are partly lost; checked studies trace under half to an unresolved V gene and leave the rest unexplained. This sample comprises about 120,000 clones, less than 90% of them detected only once. Together, the top ten hold under 13% of the sample. The sequencing input was peripheral blood. The receptor source for this set is a man at least 80 years old with acute or convalescent COVID-19.

This chain uses TRBV2 with TRBJ2-5, with D possibly being TRBD2 (6 bases). The germline V gene encodes CDR1 SNHLY and CDR2 FYNNEI. The CDR3 sequence is 15 residues long. V was pared by 1 base and J by 2 bases, with 11 bases between. CDR3 DNA: TGTGCCAGCAGTGAAGGCGGGCTAGCGCAAGAGACCCAGTACTTC. Its protein is CASSEGGLAQETQYF.

This chain uses TRBV5-4 with TRBJ2-7; TRBD1 matches 9 bases. The CDR3 is 15 residues long. V lost 3 bases and J lost 4; bases outside the gene matches: 8. The germline CDR1 and CDR2 sequences are SGHNT and YYREEE (reference sequence). Here the CDR3 DNA reads TGTGCCAGCAGCTCTCCGGGACAGGGAATTTACGAGCAGTACTTC. Amino acid sequence: CASSSPGQGIYEQYF.

The chain carries TRBV10-2 and TRBJ2-5; D might be TRBD2 (5 bases). Germline values: CDR1 WSHSY, CDR2 SAAADI. The CDR3 totals 12 residues. Trimming took off 6 bases at V and 4 bases at J, with 9 bases between the two ends. CDR3 DNA sequence: TGCGCCAGCAGCCTCCGGGGAGAGACCCAGTACTTC. It is translated as CASSLRGETQYF.

J is TRBJ2-1 and V is TRBV27; 9 positions match TRBD2. The germline V gene encodes CDR1 MNHEY and CDR2 SMNVEV (reference sequence). J gave up 1 base and V 3 bases, and 1 base lay outside the gene matches. The CDR3 totals 15 residues. The CDR3 DNA sequence: TGTGCCAGCAGTTTGACTAGCGGTTCCTACAATGAGCAGTTCTTC. It yields the protein CASSLTSGSYNEQFF.

DNA of the CDR3: TGTGCCAGCAGTCCAGGGGGGATTAATGAAAAACTGTTTTTT. Translating gives CASSPGGINEKLFF. This chain links TRBV5-4 with TRBJ1-4; 7 bases are shared with TRBD1. Germline CDR1 and CDR2: SGHNT and YYREEE (reference sequence). The CDR3 sequence is 14 residues long. J lost 4 bases, V lost 5 bases, and 5 bases had no gene match.

This sequence joins TRBV27 and TRBJ2-1; D is unresolved. This CDR3 has 16 amino acids. V was pared by 0 bases and J by 5 bases, with 14 bases between. Germline CDR1 is MNHEY and CDR2 is SMNVEV (reference sequence). The CDR3 sequence: CASSLSFLSYDNEQFF. Here the CDR3 DNA reads TGTGCCAGCAGTTTATCGTTCTTATCCTATGACAATGAGCAGTTCTTC.

Here the CDR3 reads CASSQKKPSGRSSETQYF. The CDR3 nucleotides are TGTGCCAGCAGCCAAAAGAAACCTAGCGGGAGAAGTTCGGAGACCCAGTACTTC. This rearrangement joins TRBV14 to TRBJ2-5; 10 nucleotides line up with TRBD2. This CDR3 is built from 18 residues. V lost 2 bases and J lost 5; bases outside the gene matches: 14. Germline V gene data show CDR1 as SGHDN and CDR2 as FVKESK.

The chain carries TRBV10-3 and TRBJ2-7, with D possibly being TRBD1 (5 bases). The V gene's germline CDR1 is ENHRY and CDR2 SYGVKD. The CDR3 loop spans 11 amino acids. The ends were cut back, 8 bases at V and 3 bases at J, with 8 bases in the middle. CDR3 nucleotide sequence: TGTGCCATCGCTGACAGCTACGAGCAGTACTTC. Protein product: CAIADSYEQYF.

V and J are TRBV28 and TRBJ2-1, with 7 bases aligning to TRBD1. CDR1 and CDR2 (germline): MDHEN, SYDVKM. CDR3 length: 14 residues. With V trimmed by 3 bases and J by 5 bases, 4 bases remained unmatched. The CDR3 bases are TGTGCCAGCAGTTTCTACAGGGGCGACAATGAGCAGTTCTTC. It is translated as CASSFYRGDNEQFF.

This chain joins TRBV11-3 and TRBJ2-1, with 8 positions matching TRBD1. Germline CDR1 and CDR2: SGHNT and YENEEA. The CDR3 runs 14 residues. The V segment lost 3 bases and the J segment 4 bases; nucleotides outside the gene matches: 2. The CDR3 nucleotides read TGTGCCAGCAGCTTTCAGGGGGCGTACAATGAGCAGTTCTTC. It yields the protein CASSFQGAYNEQFF.

The V gene is TRBV15, the J gene TRBJ1-2; no firm D call. Germline-derived CDR1 and CDR2 are LNHNV and YYDKDF (reference sequence). The V gene lost 1 base and the J gene lost 8 bases, with 11 bases spanning the gap. The CDR3 spans 13 residues. CDR3 coding DNA: TGTGCCACCAGCAGAGCCGAGGGTCTGGGCTACACCTTC. It specifies CATSRAEGLGYTF.

The V gene is TRBV28, the J gene TRBJ1-1, with TRBD1 matching over 8 bases. In germline, CDR1 is MDHEN, CDR2 SYDVKM. Trimming at V came to 5 bases and at J to 1 base, leaving 6 bases not matched to a gene. The CDR3 runs 15 residues. CDR3 coding DNA: TGTGCCAGCAGTGCAGGGACAGGCGCGAACACTGAAGCTTTCTTT. It is translated as CASSAGTGANTEAFF.

In this sample, this clone turned up once. CDR3 nucleotide sequence: TGTGCCAGCAGCTTCATTCAGTCCACCGGGGAGCTGTTTTTT. It codes for CASSFIQSTGELFF. This rearrangement joins TRBV13 to TRBJ2-2; no firm D call. The ends were cut back, 3 bases at V and 4 bases at J, with 9 bases in the middle. The CDR3 length is 14 residues. Germline CDR1 reads PRHDT; CDR2 reads FYEKMQ (reference sequence).

This clone was counted a few times. The chain couples TRBV3-1 (or the pseudogene TRBV3-2) to TRBJ1-1, with D possibly being TRBD1 (5 bases). Germline lookup yields CDR1 LGHDT and CDR2 YNNKEL (reference sequence). There are 13 residues in the CDR3. V was cut by 0 bases and J by 7 bases, with 9 bases left in between. CDR3 nucleotide sequence: TGTGCCAGCAGCCAAGACAGGGCGAGTGAAGCTTTCTTT. This translates into CASSQDRASEAFF.

This chain links TRBV7-9 with TRBJ1-4; 7 bases line up with TRBD1. Germline lookup yields CDR1 SEHNR and CDR2 FQNEAQ (reference sequence). V lost 1 base and J lost 3; bases outside the gene matches: 2. CDR3 length equals 15 residues. CDR3 DNA sequence: TGTGCCAGCAGCTTAGAGGGACAGTCTAATGAAAAACTGTTTTTT. Translation: CASSLEGQSNEKLFF.

The chain recombines TRBV12-3 or TRBV12-4 with TRBJ2-5, with D possibly TRBD1 on 6 matching bases. The V gene lost 7 bases and the J gene lost 5 bases, with 14 bases spanning the gap. The CDR3 length is 13 residues. The CDR3 bases are TGTGCCAGCATGGACAGCCAGAAGGAGACCCAGTACTTC. Translated: CASMDSQKETQYF.

The chain combines TRBV9 with TRBJ2-5, with a weak D call TRBD2 (6 bases). The CDR3 sequence is 16 residues long. The germline gives CDR1 SGDLS, CDR2 YYNGEE. V was pared by 4 bases and J by 4 bases, with 20 bases between. This chain's CDR3 is CASSSRSGDSVETQYF. CDR3 coding DNA: TGTGCCAGCAGCTCCCGGTCGGGGGATTCGGTAGAGACCCAGTACTTC. Full variable domain (rest looked up from reference TRBV9 and TRBJ2-5): DSGVTQTPKHLITATGQRVTLRCSPRSGDLSVYWYQQSLDQGLQFLIQYYNGEERAKGNILERFSAQQFPDLHSELNLSSLELGDSALYFCASSSRSGDSVETQYFGPGTRLLVL.

J is TRBJ2-2 and V is TRBV27; 11 bases line up with TRBD1. V lost 4 bases, J lost 6 bases, and 1 base stayed unmatched. Per germline, CDR1 MNHEY and CDR2 SMNVEV (reference sequence). The CDR3 is 14 amino acids. The CDR3 loop reads CASSSGQGAGELFF. The CDR3 nucleotides are TGTGCCAGCAGTTCGGGACAGGGGGCCGGGGAGCTGTTTTTT.

This sequence joins TRBV28 and TRBJ2-2, with D unclear. CDR1 and CDR2 from the germline V gene are MDHEN and SYDVKM. The germline V and J ends were trimmed by 3 bases and 2 bases, with 7 bases remaining between them. CDR3 size: 14 residues. The CDR3 DNA is TGTGCCAGCAGTTTTCGACTCAACACCGGGGAGCTGTTTTTT. Its translation: CASSFRLNTGELFF.

The chain has TRBV19 and TRBJ2-3, with TRBD2 matching over 9 bases. This CDR3 contains 15 residues. In germline, CDR1 is LNHDA, CDR2 SQIVND (reference sequence). The ends lost 1 base at V and 2 bases at J; junction bases unmatched: 1. The CDR3 reads CASSIASGNTDTQYF. For the CDR3, the DNA is TGTGCCAGTAGTATAGCTAGCGGGAACACAGATACGCAGTATTTT.

The chain employs TRBV3-1 (or the pseudogene TRBV3-2) and TRBJ1-2, with a possible D match to TRBD1 (5 bases). V dropped 7 bases and J dropped 2 bases, with 23 bases sitting between them. Germline V lookup: CDR1 LGHDT, CDR2 YNNKEL (reference sequence). The CDR3 spans 17 residues. Here the CDR3 reads CASTPRPQGFGNYGYTF. CDR3 nucleotide sequence: TGTGCCAGCACCCCAAGACCCCAGGGTTTTGGCAACTATGGCTACACCTTC.

This chain uses TRBV3-1 (or the pseudogene TRBV3-2) with TRBJ1-1; TRBD1 agrees at 7 bases. CDR3 length equals 13 residues. The junction had 2 bases not matched to a gene; V was cut back by 4 bases and J by 3 bases. Germline CDR1 reads LGHDT; CDR2 reads YNNKEL (reference sequence). Here the CDR3 DNA reads TGTGCCAGCAGCCCCCAGGGGGACACTGAAGCTTTCTTT. It translates to CASSPQGDTEAFF.